A selection of T cell receptor beta chains follows, all from one sample in a study of shared clonotypes between healthy human individuals. The method was immunoSEQ multiplex PCR; TCRdb's version includes in-frame clones alone and lacks a portion of them. The sample includes about 680,000 clones, under 95% of them seen just once. The sequencing sample was made of naive CD8+ T cells sorted from blood. The receptor set was obtained from a man aged 25 to 45 in good health. The CDR3 runs from the conserved cysteine through the conserved F or W. A D gene is named only where the DNA matches it firmly. The listing skips clone size in some rows; elsewhere it reads once, few, many or a size class.

abundance: .; j_gene: TRBJ2-2; v_gene: TRBV28; d_gene: TRBD2; CDR3nt: TGTGCCAGCAGTTTTAACTGGGGGAGACTAGCGGGAGTTCCCGGGGAGCTGTTTTTT; CDR3aa: CASSFNWGRLAGVPGELFF
abundance: .; j_gene: TRBJ1-4; v_gene: TRBV6-5; d_gene: .; CDR3nt: TGTGCCAGCAGCCTCCTAAACAGGGATGAAAAACTGTTTTTT; CDR3aa: CASSLLNRDEKLFF
abundance: .; j_gene: TRBJ2-3; v_gene: TRBV7-9; d_gene: TRBD2; CDR3nt: TGTGCCAGCAGTGGGAGACTAGCGGGAGTTGACGATACGCAGTATTTT; CDR3aa: CASSGRLAGVDDTQYF
abundance: .; j_gene: TRBJ1-5; v_gene: TRBV7-9; d_gene: TRBD1; CDR3nt: TGTGCCAGCAGCCCGGACAGGAGCCTTGATTCTCCCCAGCATTTT; CDR3aa: CASSPDRSLDSPQHF
abundance: .; j_gene: TRBJ2-7; v_gene: TRBV21-1; d_gene: .; CDR3nt: TGTGCCAGCAGCAAAGCCCCTAGCCTAGCGGGACACTACGAGCAGTACTTC; CDR3aa: CASSKAPSLAGHYEQYF
abundance: once; j_gene: TRBJ1-1; v_gene: TRBV27; d_gene: .; CDR3nt: TGTGCCAGCAGTTTAGCGGTCCACGTCGGCACTGAAGCTTTCTTT; CDR3aa: CASSLAVHVGTEAFF
abundance: .; j_gene: TRBJ2-7; v_gene: TRBV7-2; d_gene: TRBD2; CDR3nt: TGTGCCAGCAGCGTATGGACTAGCGGGAGCGGGGCCGAGCAGTACTTC; CDR3aa: CASSVWTSGSGAEQYF
abundance: .; j_gene: TRBJ2-3; v_gene: TRBV9; d_gene: .; CDR3nt: TGTGCCAGCAGCGTTCTCGCTATCTCTAACACAGATACGCAGTATTTT; CDR3aa: CASSVLAISNTDTQYF
abundance: .; j_gene: TRBJ2-7; v_gene: TRBV25-1; d_gene: TRBD2; CDR3nt: TGTGCCGCGGGAGGTACCTCCTACGAGCAGTACTTC; CDR3aa: CAAGGTSYEQYF
abundance: .; j_gene: TRBJ1-1; v_gene: TRBV7-9; d_gene: .; CDR3nt: TGTGCCAGCAGCCCGGGACGAAGTTCTGAAGCTTTCTTT; CDR3aa: CASSPGRSSEAFF
abundance: .; j_gene: TRBJ2-7; v_gene: TRBV5-1; d_gene: .; CDR3nt: TGCGCCAGCAGCTTGAAAGCGTCCTACGAGCAGTACTTC; CDR3aa: CASSLKASYEQYF
abundance: .; j_gene: TRBJ2-3; v_gene: TRBV6-1; d_gene: .; CDR3nt: TGTGCCAGCCGTGGGTTTAGCACAGATACGCAGTATTTT; CDR3aa: CASRGFSTDTQYF
abundance: .; j_gene: TRBJ1-2; v_gene: TRBV9; d_gene: TRBD1; CDR3nt: TGTGCCAGCAGGGACAGGGATGGCTACACCTTC; CDR3aa: CASRDRDGYTF
abundance: .; j_gene: TRBJ2-3; v_gene: TRBV7-9; d_gene: .; CDR3nt: TGTGCCAGCAGCTTAGCCCTCAGGGAAAACACAGATACGCAGTATTTT; CDR3aa: CASSLALRENTDTQYF
abundance: .; j_gene: TRBJ1-1; v_gene: TRBV5-4; d_gene: .; CDR3nt: TGTGCCAGCAGTCCAGGGGTTGCCACTGAAGCTTTCTTT; CDR3aa: CASSPGVATEAFF
abundance: .; j_gene: TRBJ1-5; v_gene: TRBV29-1; d_gene: TRBD1; CDR3nt: TGCAGCGTCGCCGACAAGGACAGGGCTAATCAGCCCCAGCATTTT; CDR3aa: CSVADKDRANQPQHF
abundance: few; j_gene: TRBJ2-7; v_gene: TRBV9; d_gene: TRBD1; CDR3nt: TGTGCCAGCAGCATCGGACAGGGGGCGGACGAGCAGTACTTC; CDR3aa: CASSIGQGADEQYF
abundance: .; j_gene: TRBJ2-7; v_gene: TRBV27; d_gene: TRBD1; CDR3nt: TGTGCCAGCAGTCCTGGGACAGGGGGTACGGACGAGCAGTACTTC; CDR3aa: CASSPGTGGTDEQYF